One and the same sample provided the 6 T cell receptor beta chains below, sequenced in a study of blood T cell repertoires in COVID-19. Sequenced by immunoSEQ multiplex PCR; TCRdb stores in-frame clones only, minus some. The sample lists around 480,000 clones; about 90% were seen once. Sequenced input: PBMCs or T cells enriched from blood (not recorded which). The receptors come from a woman younger than 35 who had recovered from COVID-19.

This chain connects TRBV11-2 to TRBJ2-7; 7 bases map to TRBD2. This CDR3 spans 13 amino acids. Germline V gene sequence: CDR1 SGHAT, CDR2 FQNNGV. V gave up 5 bases and J gave up 7 bases; unmatched junction bases: 8. CDR3 nucleotides: TGTGCCAGCAGCCCCTGGGGGGGAGGAGAGCAGTACTTC. It is translated as CASSPWGGGEQYF.

The chain joins TRBV12-5 to TRBJ1-1, with unresolved D. The CDR3 loop spans 19 amino acids. The ends were cut back, 0 bases at V and 1 base at J, with 21 bases in the middle. Germline CDR1 reads LGHNT; CDR2 reads FRNRAP. CDR3 nucleotide sequence: TGTGCTAGTGGTTTGGTAAGTTCTGGTTTTGGACTGAGGAACACTGAAGCTTTCTTT. As protein: CASGLVSSGFGLRNTEAFF.

The V gene is TRBV18, the J gene TRBJ1-4; D is ambiguous. The length of the CDR3 is 16 residues. Germline V gene sequence: CDR1 KGHSH, CDR2 LQKENI. Trimming took off 4 bases at V and 4 bases at J, with 16 bases between the two ends. CDR3 protein: CASSLTSEPYNEKLFF. The DNA for the CDR3 is TGTGCCAGCTCACTGACCAGCGAACCATATAATGAAAAACTGTTTTTT.

This CDR3 reads CAIQPGGGDEAFF. In DNA form, the CDR3 reads TGTGCCATCCAACCGGGGGGAGGTGACGAAGCTTTCTTT. V gene TRBV28 combines with J gene TRBJ1-1, with D possibly being TRBD1 (5 bases). Trimming shortened V by 10 bases and J by 8 bases, and 20 bases separated the two germline ends. The CDR3 loop spans 13 amino acids. CDR1 is MDHEN and CDR2 is SYDVKM in the germline V gene.

The chain employs TRBV28 and TRBJ1-6; D unclear. The CDR3 sequence is 12 residues long. Germline-derived CDR1 and CDR2 are MDHEN and SYDVKM. Trimming stripped 7 bases from V and 9 bases from J, with 10 bases between. The CDR3 loop reads CASTPRFSPLHF. CDR3 DNA sequence: TGTGCCAGCACCCCCCGGTTTTCACCCCTCCACTTT. The full variable domain, its missing parts supplied by reference TRBV28 and TRBJ1-6, is DVKVTQSSRYLVKRTGEKVFLECVQDMDHENMFWYRQDPGLGLRLIYFSYDVKMKEKGDIPEGYSVSREKKERFSLILESASTNQTSMYLCASTPRFSPLHFGNGTRLTVT.

V usage is TRBV7-9 and J usage is TRBJ2-1; perhaps TRBD2 as D (6 bases). CDR1 SEHNR and CDR2 FQNEAQ come from the germline V gene (reference sequence). Trimming cost V 5 bases and J 5 bases, with 25 bases left between them. The CDR3 spans 18 residues. The CDR3 coding sequence is TGTGCCAGCAGCATCAGGGCCTTCGGATTCGGGGGAAACAATGAGCAGTTCTTC. The encoded protein is CASSIRAFGFGGNNEQFF.